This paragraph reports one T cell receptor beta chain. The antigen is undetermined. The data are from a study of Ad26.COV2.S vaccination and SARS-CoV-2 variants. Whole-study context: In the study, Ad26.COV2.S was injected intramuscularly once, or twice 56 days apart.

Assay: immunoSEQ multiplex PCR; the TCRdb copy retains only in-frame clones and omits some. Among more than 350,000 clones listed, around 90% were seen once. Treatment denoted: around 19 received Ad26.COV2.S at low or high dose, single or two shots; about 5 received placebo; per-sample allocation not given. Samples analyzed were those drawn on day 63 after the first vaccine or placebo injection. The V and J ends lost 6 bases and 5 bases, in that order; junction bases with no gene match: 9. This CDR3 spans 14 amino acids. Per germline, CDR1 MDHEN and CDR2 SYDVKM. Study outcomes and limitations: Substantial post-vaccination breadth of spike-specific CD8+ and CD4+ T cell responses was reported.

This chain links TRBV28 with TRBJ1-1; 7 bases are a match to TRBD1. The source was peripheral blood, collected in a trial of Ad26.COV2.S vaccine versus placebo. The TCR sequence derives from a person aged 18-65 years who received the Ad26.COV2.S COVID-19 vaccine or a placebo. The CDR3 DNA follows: TGTGCCAGCAGGCGAACAGGGGAGCGGACTGAAGCTTTCTTT. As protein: CASRRTGERTEAFF.